The next 2 T cell receptor beta chains were all read from a single sample in a study of cytomegalovirus exposure and HLA in healthy donors. Primers included in the PCR were 60 Vbeta and 13 Jbeta primers. Repertoires were generated with immunoSEQ multiplex PCR, while TCRdb's copy carries only in-frame clones and drops some. This table has 150,000 to 200,000 clones, around four fifths appearing once. Source material: PBMCs. The receptors originated from a woman aged 45 to 65 in good health and CMV-seronegative.

This chain links TRBV13 with TRBJ2-3, with D tentatively TRBD2 (6 bases). The CDR3 has 17 amino acids. The V and J ends lost 5 bases and 1 base respectively, with 19 bases between them. CDR1 and CDR2 from the germline V gene are PRHDT and FYEKMQ (reference sequence). CDR3 DNA: TGTGCCAGCAGCCAAAGTGACCGGGACTGGGGCACAGATACGCAGTATTTT. It yields the protein CASSQSDRDWGTDTQYF.

This clone was counted between two and nine times. The J gene is TRBJ1-4, the V gene TRBV6-6; 9 nucleotides match TRBD1. J lost 6 bases, V lost 7 bases, and 3 bases had no gene match. The CDR3 runs to 13 residues. Germline V gene data show CDR1 as MNHNY and CDR2 as SVGAGI (reference sequence). CDR3 DNA: TGTGCCAGCATGGGACAGGGTGATGAAAAACTGTTTTTT. Its protein product is CASMGQGDEKLFF.